This is a list of T cell receptor beta chains from one sample in a study of blood T cells in healthy people across ages. TCRdb itself ran the 5' RACE reads through MiXCR, one entry per CDR3 protein. The repertoire has around 780,000 distinct CDR3 sequences, more than 55% of them found once; the top ten carry roughly 24%. Source material: blood. Receptors originate from a man aged 35 to 55 in good health. CDR3s include the opening cysteine and the closing phenylalanine or tryptophan. D genes are given only for firm matches. Clone size appears in some rows only: once, few, many, or a class for an expanded clone.

J	V	size	D	DNA	CDR3
TRBJ2-1	TRBV18	-	TRBD2	TGTGCCAGCTCACGATTCTCGACTAGCGCCGATGAGCAGTTCTTC	CASSRFSTSADEQFF
TRBJ2-3	TRBV7-9	-	TRBD1	TGTGCCAGCAGCAGTATTGGGACAGGGCTTAATCCCTCGGCAACGGATACGCAGTATTTT	CASSSIGTGLNPSATDTQYF
TRBJ2-3	TRBV2	many	TRBD2	TGTGCCTTCAGCGGGGGGGCATATGATACGCAGTATTTT	CAFSGGAYDTQYF
TRBJ2-3	TRBV12-3/TRBV12-4	-	-	TGTGCCAGCACTCTTTCCAGCGCAGATACGCAGTATTTT	CASTLSSADTQYF
TRBJ2-7	TRBV6-5	-	-	TGTGCCGGCAGTTCCCAGGGGTCAGCCTACGAGCAGTACTTC	CAGSSQGSAYEQYF
TRBJ2-6	TRBV7-9	few	-	TGTGCCAGCAGCTTAACCGGCCAGGGGGGGAACTCTGGGGCCAACGTCCTGACTTTC	CASSLTGQGGNSGANVLTF
TRBJ2-4	TRBV6-5	-	-	TGTGCCAGCAGCCATGGAATAGCCAAAAACATTCAGTACTTC	CASSHGIAKNIQYF
TRBJ1-1	TRBV29-1	few	TRBD1	TGCAGCGGGGGGACAGGGCAGGCTGAAGCTTTCTTT	CSGGTGQAEAFF
TRBJ2-3	TRBV27	once	TRBD1	TGTGCCAGCAGTTTAAGAGGGGGCGGCCTCACAGATACGCAGTATTTT	CASSLRGGGLTDTQYF
TRBJ2-7	TRBV4-1	-	TRBD2	TGCGCCAGCAGCTTGCCCGGACTAGCGGGCGGTAGCTCCTACGAGCAGTACTTC	CASSLPGLAGGSSYEQYF
TRBJ2-7	TRBV27	few	TRBD1	TGTGCCAGCAGTCCGGACAGGGATCCGGCCTACGAGCAGTACTTC	CASSPDRDPAYEQYF
TRBJ2-7	TRBV7-3	-	-	TGTGCCAGCAGCTTAACGATGGCGGGCGAGCAGTACTTC	CASSLTMAGEQYF
TRBJ2-1	TRBV6-1	-	-	TGTGCCAGCAGTGAACCCAGAATATCCTACAATGAGCAGTTCTTC	CASSEPRISYNEQFF
TRBJ2-1	TRBV5-6	-	-	TGTGCCAGCAGCCAGGGCGCTAACGTTTACAATGAGCAGTTCTTC	CASSQGANVYNEQFF
TRBJ2-3	TRBV7-2	-	TRBD1	TGTGCCAGCAGCGGGCCCGGGACAGGGAGAGATACGCAGTATTTT	CASSGPGTGRDTQYF
TRBJ2-5	TRBV2	-	-	TGTGCCAGTCAGCAGTTAAAGAGCCAAGAGACCCAGTACTTC	CASQQLKSQETQYF
TRBJ2-5	TRBV5-6	few	-	TGTGCCAGCAGCTTGGACCTCCTTGAGACCCAGTACTTC	CASSLDLLETQYF
TRBJ2-1	TRBV7-6	-	TRBD2	TGTGCCAGCAGCGGGATAGCGGGAGGAGGCAATGAGCAGTTCTTC	CASSGIAGGGNEQFF
TRBJ2-7	TRBV20-1	-	TRBD2	TGCAGTGCTGGATCGCTAGCGGGAGGGCAGGGGGACGAGCAGTACTTC	CSAGSLAGGQGDEQYF
TRBJ2-5	TRBV7-9	once	TRBD2	TGTGCCAGCAGCTTAGGGAGCGGGAGGGCCTTGGAGACCCAGTACTTC	CASSLGSGRALETQYF